This T cell receptor beta chain comes out of a study of T-cell reconstitution after alpha-beta-depleted transplantation in children. Unique molecular identifiers were incorporated during preparation of the TCRbeta library. TCRdb independently ran MiXCR on the PCR reads; one entry per CDR3 protein. The data show about 340,000 distinct CDR3 sequences, with 15% to 20% seen just once and roughly 41% held by the top ten. V shed 2 bases and J shed 0 bases, with 11 bases lying between them. The CDR3 length is 16 residues. Germline V gives CDR1 MGHRA, CDR2 YSYEKL. This clonotype was seen a few times. Its cognate antigen is unknown. Findings and caveats of the study: At around two months after transplant, the alpha-beta T cells were reportedly derived from several hundred expanded clones that came from non-depleted graft cells. Some patients owed their high day-60 TCRbeta diversity to surviving recipient T cells and thymic progenitors. Counts and diversity of T cells one year after transplant came mostly from newly produced T cells.

This rearrangement joins TRBV4-1 to TRBJ2-1; D is unclear. The clonotype was recovered from a male patient between 2 and 15 years old who had a stem cell transplant for acute lymphoblastic leukemia, so the T cells may come from the graft donor. The source material was PBMCs, mostly from graft donor cells, sampled 360 days after TCRalphabeta/CD19-depleted stem cell transplant. The CDR3 here is CASSQIFSSSYNEQFF. In DNA form, the CDR3 reads TGCGCCAGCAGCCAAATCTTCTCGAGCTCCTACAATGAGCAGTTCTTC.